This T cell receptor (beta chain) was identified in a study of T cell changes during pregnancy in multiple sclerosis. Repertoires were generated with immunoSEQ multiplex PCR, while TCRdb's copy carries only in-frame clones and drops some. Of tens of thousands of clones in the sample, 80% to 95% were seen once. CDR3 size: 15 residues. With 3 bases clipped from V and 5 bases from J, the junction kept 3 bases outside the gene matches. CDR1 and CDR2 from the germline V gene are SGHVS and FNYEAQ. Source: CD8+ T cells from peripheral blood mononuclear cells, taken in the third trimester of pregnancy. The chain has TRBV7-6 and TRBJ2-2, with 10 positions matching TRBD1. This clonotype was obtained from a female donor in good health, enrolled as a control in a pregnancy study. The CDR3 protein is CASSLGQGSTGELFF. Here the CDR3 DNA reads TGTGCCAGCAGCTTGGGACAGGGGTCGACCGGGGAGCTGTTTTTT.